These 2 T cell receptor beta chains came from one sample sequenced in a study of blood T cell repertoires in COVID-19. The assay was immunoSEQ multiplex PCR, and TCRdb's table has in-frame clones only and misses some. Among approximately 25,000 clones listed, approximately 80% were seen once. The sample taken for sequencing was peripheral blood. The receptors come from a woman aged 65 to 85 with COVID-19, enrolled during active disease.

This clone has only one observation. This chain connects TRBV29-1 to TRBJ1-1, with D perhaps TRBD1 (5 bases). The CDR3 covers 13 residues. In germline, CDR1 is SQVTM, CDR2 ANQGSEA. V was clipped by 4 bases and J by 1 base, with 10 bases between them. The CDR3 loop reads CSVAGQGNTEAFF. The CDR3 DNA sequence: TGCAGCGTTGCAGGGCAGGGGAACACTGAAGCTTTCTTT.

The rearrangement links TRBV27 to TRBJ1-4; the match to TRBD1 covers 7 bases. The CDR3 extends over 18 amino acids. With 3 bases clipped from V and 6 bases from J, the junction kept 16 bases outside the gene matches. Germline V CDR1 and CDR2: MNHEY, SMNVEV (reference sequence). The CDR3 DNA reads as TGTGCCAGCAGTTTCAGGGGGACAGCGGCAGCTGGGGATGAAAAACTGTTTTTT. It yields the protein CASSFRGTAAAGDEKLFF. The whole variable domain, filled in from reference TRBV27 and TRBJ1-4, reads EAQVTQNPRYLITVTGKKLTVTCSQNMNHEYMSWYRQDPGLGLRQIYYSMNVEVTDKGDVPEGYKVSRKEKRNFPLILESPSPNQTSLYFCASSFRGTAAAGDEKLFFGSGTQLSVL.